This T cell receptor (beta chain) was captured by sequencing in a study of T cells in Graves' hyperthyroidism and ophthalmopathy. Authors of the study amplified TCR beta CDR3 regions from RNA transcripts. HTBI primers were the set used in a first-round RT-PCR of the TCR CDR3. TCRdb processed the multiplex PCR reads anew with MiXCR; each CDR3 protein has one entry. This sample has around 690,000 distinct CDR3 sequences, with 17% found just once. A note on this clonotype: One end of the junction does not line up with germline, which may come from a read error.

This CDR3 region has 14 residues. Germline V lookup: CDR1 SQVTM, CDR2 ANQGSEA. The sequenced sample consisted of blood. This chain links TRBV29-1 with TRBJ2-1; 8 bases line up with TRBD1. The sequence was obtained from a man aged 50-60 years with Graves' hyperthyroidism. This CDR3 is CSVDSGTGYNERFF. The CDR3 coding sequence is TGCAGCGTTGATTCCGGGACAGGCTACAATGAGCGGTTCTTC.